A single T cell receptor (beta chain) is shown here with its context. What it binds is not known. CDR1 and CDR2 from the germline V gene are SGDLS and YYNGEE. CDR3 length equals 14 residues. Trimming took 3 bases from V and 6 from J, leaving 12 bases between them. In the naive CD8 group, cells lacked CD45RO and were positively selected for CCR7, so terminally differentiated effector memory CD45RA+ cells were left out. Donors were healthy HIV-negative adults without recent acute infections or vaccinations. The assay was immunoSEQ multiplex PCR, and TCRdb's table has in-frame clones only and misses some. The sample holds some 2 million clones, 85% to 95% seen once. This entry comes from a study of shared clonotypes between healthy human individuals. Across the study: Donor composition was two women and a few men, aged 18 to 49.

The study, taken as a whole, reports: Of the naive CD4 clonotypes, roughly 5% were shared across several donors. Some clonotypes were shared by all four sorted-subset donors, while others were not shared. The non-shared ones had lower generation probabilities than the shared ones.

The specimen sequenced was naive CD8+ T cells sorted from blood. V is TRBV9 and J is TRBJ1-4; D is possibly TRBD1 (5 bases). The sequence was collected from a man between 18 and 29 years old in good health. CDR3 loop: CASSGRENDEKLFF. In DNA, the CDR3 is TGTGCCAGCAGCGGCAGGGAGAATGATGAAAAACTGTTTTTT.